What follows is one T cell receptor (beta chain) and its context. Its antigen remains unidentified. PCR used 60 Vbeta primers and 13 Jbeta primers. As originally analysed: Later, an analysis found approximately 80 million unique TCR beta chains, and roughly 10 million of these were shared. TCRdb keeps only in-frame clones here, not all; method: immunoSEQ multiplex PCR. That table furnishes V, J and clone size, whereas the DNA furnished D and trimming. Among some 55,000 clones listed, about 86% were seen once. This entry is derived from a study of cytomegalovirus exposure and HLA in healthy donors. Study-level information: A prior analysis found around 110 million unique TCR beta sequences from 150 million to 200 million T cells.

The V gene's germline CDR1 is MNHNY and CDR2 SVGAGI (reference sequence). V lost 4 bases to trimming and J lost 6 bases, with 16 bases between them. This CDR3 is 15 amino acids long. Study-wide results and limits: Immune exposure was documented only through CMV serostatus. Earlier findings revealed that most TCR beta V segments proved productive either about 87% or about 30% of the time.

This sequence was found in a man in his forties or fifties in good health and CMV-seronegative. Material for sequencing was PBMCs. The chain links TRBV6-6 to TRBJ2-1, with a weak D call TRBD2 (6 bases). The DNA of the CDR3 is TGTGCCAGCAGTTCTGGGACCCTGGGAGGCAATGAGCAGTTCTTC. Translated: CASSSGTLGGNEQFF.